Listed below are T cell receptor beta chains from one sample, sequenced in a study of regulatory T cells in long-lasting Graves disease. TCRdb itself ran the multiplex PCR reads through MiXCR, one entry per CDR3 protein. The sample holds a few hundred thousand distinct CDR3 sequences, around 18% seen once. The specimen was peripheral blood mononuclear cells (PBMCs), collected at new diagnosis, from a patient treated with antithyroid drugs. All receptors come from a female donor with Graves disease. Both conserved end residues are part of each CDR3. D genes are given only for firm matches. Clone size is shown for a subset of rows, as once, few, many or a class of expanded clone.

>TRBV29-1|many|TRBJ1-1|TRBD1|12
CSGKTGDTEAFF
TGCAGCGGGAAGACAGGGGACACTGAAGCTTTCTTT
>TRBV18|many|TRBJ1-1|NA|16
CASSPLEGRMNTEAFF
TGTGCCAGCTCACCATTGGAGGGGCGAATGAACACTGAAGCTTTCTTT
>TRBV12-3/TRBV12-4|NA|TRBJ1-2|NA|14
CASSFVSTVDGYTF
TGTGCCAGCAGTTTTGTCTCCACAGTGGATGGCTACACCTTC
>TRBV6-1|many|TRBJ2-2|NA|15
CASSDVPGGTGELFF
TGTGCCAGCAGTGACGTCCCTGGAGGCACCGGGGAGCTGTTTTTT
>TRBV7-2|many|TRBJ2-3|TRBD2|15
CASSGLAGVTDTQYF
TGTGCCAGCAGCGGACTAGCGGGTGTCACAGATACGCAGTATTTT
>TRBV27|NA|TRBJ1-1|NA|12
CASRRMNTEAFF
TGTGCCAGCAGGCGGATGAACACTGAAGCTTTCTTT
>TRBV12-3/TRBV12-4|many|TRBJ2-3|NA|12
CASSQTTDTQYF
TGTGCCAGCAGTCAGACCACAGATACGCAGTATTTT
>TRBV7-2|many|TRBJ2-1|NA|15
CASSLAVMGGPEQFF
TGTGCCAGCAGCTTAGCCGTGATGGGCGGCCCCGAGCAGTTCTTC
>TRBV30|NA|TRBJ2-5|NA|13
CAWSGLRGETQYF
TGTGCCTGGAGTGGCCTCCGGGGAGAGACCCAGTACTTC
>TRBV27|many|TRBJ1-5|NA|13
CASSLAAYQPQHF
TGTGCCAGCAGTTTGGCAGCATATCAGCCCCAGCATTTT
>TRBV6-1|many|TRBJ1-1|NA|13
CASSRDMNTEAFF
TGTGCCAGCAGTAGGGATATGAACACTGAAGCTTTCTTT
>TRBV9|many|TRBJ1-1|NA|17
CASSAYPPERVNTEAFF
TGTGCCAGCAGCGCCTACCCCCCAGAAAGGGTGAACACTGAAGCTTTCTTT
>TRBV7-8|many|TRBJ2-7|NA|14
CASSLASSSDEQYF
TGTGCCAGCAGCTTAGCGAGTAGTTCTGACGAGCAGTACTTC
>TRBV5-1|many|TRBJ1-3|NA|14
CASSLMHSGNTIYF
TGCGCCAGCAGCTTGATGCATTCTGGAAACACCATATATTTT
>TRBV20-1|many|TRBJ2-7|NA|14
CSAREGKATYEQYF
TGCAGTGCTAGAGAAGGGAAAGCGACCTACGAGCAGTACTTC
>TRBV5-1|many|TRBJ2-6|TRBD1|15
CASSLVGQAIGSPTF
TGCGCCAGCAGCTTGGTGGGACAGGCCATCGGAAGTCCGACTTTC
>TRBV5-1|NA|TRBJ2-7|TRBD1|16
CASTPGQGVLFYEQYF
TGCGCCAGCACACCGGGACAGGGGGTATTGTTCTACGAGCAGTACTTC
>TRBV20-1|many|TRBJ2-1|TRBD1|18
CSARAQGALDIPYNEQFF
TGCAGTGCTAGAGCACAGGGGGCGTTAGATATCCCCTACAATGAGCAGTTCTTC
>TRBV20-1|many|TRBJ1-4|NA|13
CSATRSTNEKLFF
TGCAGTGCTACAAGGTCAACTAATGAAAAACTGTTTTTT